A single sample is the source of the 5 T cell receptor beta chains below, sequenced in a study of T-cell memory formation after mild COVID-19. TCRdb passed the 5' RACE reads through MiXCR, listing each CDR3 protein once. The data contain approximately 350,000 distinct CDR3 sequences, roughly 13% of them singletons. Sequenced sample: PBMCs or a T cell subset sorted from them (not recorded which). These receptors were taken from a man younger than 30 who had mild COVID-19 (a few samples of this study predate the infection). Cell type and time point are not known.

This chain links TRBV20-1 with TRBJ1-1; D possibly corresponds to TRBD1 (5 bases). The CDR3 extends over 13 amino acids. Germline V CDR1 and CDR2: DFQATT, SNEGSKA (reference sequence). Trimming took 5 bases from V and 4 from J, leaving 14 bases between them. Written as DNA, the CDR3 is TGCAGTGCTGGGGGTTTCGGGGTCACTGAAGCTTTCTTT. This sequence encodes CSAGGFGVTEAFF.

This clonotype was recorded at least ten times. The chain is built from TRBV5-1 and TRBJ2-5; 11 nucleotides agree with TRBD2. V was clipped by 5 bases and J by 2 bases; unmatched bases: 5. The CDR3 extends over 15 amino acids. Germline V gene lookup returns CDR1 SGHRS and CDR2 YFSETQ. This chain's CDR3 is CASRGLAVIQETQYF. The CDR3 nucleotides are TGCGCCAGCAGGGGACTAGCGGTAATTCAAGAGACCCAGTACTTC.

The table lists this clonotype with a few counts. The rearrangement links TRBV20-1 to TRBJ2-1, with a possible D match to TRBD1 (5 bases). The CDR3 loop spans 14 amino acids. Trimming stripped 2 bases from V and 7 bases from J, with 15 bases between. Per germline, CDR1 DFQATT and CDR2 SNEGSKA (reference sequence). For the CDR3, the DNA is TGCAGTGCTAGAAAAAAAAGGGGATGGAATGAGCAGTTCTTC. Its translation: CSARKKRGWNEQFF.

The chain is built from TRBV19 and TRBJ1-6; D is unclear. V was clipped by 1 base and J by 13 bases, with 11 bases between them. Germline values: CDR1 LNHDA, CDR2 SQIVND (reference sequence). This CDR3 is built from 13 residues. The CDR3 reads CASSIGVIGPLHF. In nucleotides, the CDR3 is TGTGCCAGTAGTATAGGGGTCATTGGGCCCCTCCACTTT. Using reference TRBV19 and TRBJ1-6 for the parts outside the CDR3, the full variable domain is DGGITQSPKYLFRKEGQNVTLSCEQNLNHDAMYWYRQDPGQGLRLIYYSQIVNDFQKGDIAEGYSVSREKKESFPLTVTSAQKNPTAFYLCASSIGVIGPLHFGNGTRLTVT.

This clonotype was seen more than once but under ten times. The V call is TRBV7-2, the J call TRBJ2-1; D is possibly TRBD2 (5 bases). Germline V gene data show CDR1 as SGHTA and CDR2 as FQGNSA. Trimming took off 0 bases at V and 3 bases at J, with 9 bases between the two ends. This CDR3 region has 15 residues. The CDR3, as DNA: TGTGCCAGCAGCTTAGCCCCTAGCAACTACAATGAGCAGTTCTTC. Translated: CASSLAPSNYNEQFF.